The sequence of this TCR beta chain was determined in a study of blood T cell repertoires in COVID-19. Sequencing used immunoSEQ multiplex PCR; TCRdb keeps in-frame clones, though not all of them. The repertoire holds more than 95,000 clones, over 70% seen once, with about an eighth in the top ten. V was clipped by 6 bases and J by 10 bases; unmatched bases: 10. The CDR3 has 13 amino acids. From germline, CDR1 is LGHNT and CDR2 FRNRAP. The TCR sequence derives from a human donor in a cohort sampled during active or convalescent COVID-19. Sequencing was performed on peripheral blood. The rearrangement joins TRBV12-5 to TRBJ2-7; 9 positions agree with TRBD1. CDR3 residues: CASGLRDRVPQYF. The DNA of the CDR3 is TGTGCTAGTGGCCTCCGGGACAGGGTCCCTCAGTACTTC.